Following are 10 T cell receptor beta chains from one sample sequenced in a study of response to subunit inactivated influenza vaccine. TCRdb analysed the RT-PCR reads with MiXCR anew, one entry per CDR3 protein. The sample has around 790,000 distinct CDR3 sequences, approximately 21% seen once; the top ten hold roughly 10%. Sequenced material: PBMCs from blood, taken around 5 days after vaccination. These receptors all come from a man aged 45 to 65 who received an inactivated influenza vaccine.

V is TRBV15 and J is TRBJ2-1; TRBD2 matches at 7 bases. With V trimmed by 3 bases and J by 0 bases, 5 bases remained unmatched. The CDR3 is 16 amino acids. The germline V gene has CDR1 LNHNV and CDR2 YYDKDF (reference sequence). In nucleotides, the CDR3 is TGTGCCACCAGCAGGTCCGGGGGGTTCTCCTACAATGAGCAGTTCTTC. As protein: CATSRSGGFSYNEQFF.

The J gene is TRBJ1-2, the V gene TRBV7-9; TRBD1 might be the D (6 bases). The ends were cut back, 4 bases at V and 6 bases at J, with 12 bases in the middle. Germline V CDR1 and CDR2: SEHNR, FQNEAQ (reference sequence). There are 13 residues in the CDR3. CDR3 region: CASSSYNRDGYTF. CDR3 DNA: TGTGCCAGCAGCTCATACAACAGGGATGGCTACACCTTC.

The chain joins TRBV4-3 to TRBJ2-1; 8 bases line up with TRBD2. Germline V lookup: CDR1 LGHNA, CDR2 YSLEER. V gave up 0 bases and J gave up 4 bases; unmatched junction bases: 5. The CDR3 runs to 16 residues. The CDR3 is CASSQDPAGAYNEQFF. The CDR3 nucleotides are TGCGCCAGCAGCCAAGACCCAGCGGGAGCGTACAATGAGCAGTTCTTC.

This clonotype was counted many times. The J gene is TRBJ2-7, the V gene TRBV20-1; no definite D call. Germline lookup yields CDR1 DFQATT and CDR2 SNEGSKA (reference sequence). The CDR3 is 10 residues long. V lost 5 bases to trimming and J lost 1 base, with 3 bases between them. The CDR3 spells CSAQSYEQYF. The CDR3 region has the DNA TGCAGTGCTCAGTCCTACGAGCAGTACTTC.

Points on this clonotype: Its ends do not fully match the called genes, so a read error is possible. The J gene is TRBJ2-1, the V gene TRBV20-1; 7 nucleotides agree with TRBD2. This CDR3 region has 17 residues. The germline V gene has CDR1 DFQATT and CDR2 SNEGSKA (reference sequence). The CDR3 is CCARDSGGTSSYNEQFF. In DNA, the CDR3 is TGCTGTGCTAGGGACTCGGGAGGCACGAGCTCCTACAATGAGCAGTTCTTC.

V and J are TRBV9 and TRBJ1-6, with no clear D. Trimming removed 4 bases at V and 8 bases at J, with 13 bases between. Germline CDR1 and CDR2: SGDLS and YYNGEE. This CDR3 has 14 residues. CDR3 region: CASSSAPSDSPLHF. CDR3 sequence (DNA): TGTGCCAGCAGCTCGGCCCCGTCGGATTCACCCCTCCACTTT. The whole variable domain, remainder taken from reference TRBV9 and TRBJ1-6, is DSGVTQTPKHLITATGQRVTLRCSPRSGDLSVYWYQQSLDQGLQFLIQYYNGEERAKGNILERFSAQQFPDLHSELNLSSLELGDSALYFCASSSAPSDSPLHFGNGTRLTVT.

The CDR3 nucleotides are TGCGCCAGCAGCCAAGACTTCTTAAGGGTGGTCGGCTCCGGTCAGCCCCAGCATTTT. Amino acids: CASSQDFLRVVGSGQPQHF. The chain recombines TRBV4-1 with TRBJ1-5, with no clear D. Germline loops: CDR1 MGHRA, CDR2 YSYEKL. The CDR3 runs to 19 residues. V was clipped by 0 bases and J by 6 bases, with 24 bases between them.

The rearrangement uses TRBV7-2 and TRBJ2-1; possibly TRBD2 for D (5 bases). Germline V gene lookup returns CDR1 SGHTA and CDR2 FQGNSA. The CDR3 length is 13 residues. V lost 5 bases to trimming and J lost 10 bases, with 15 bases between them. The DNA of the CDR3 is TGTGCCAGCAGCCCCGGGGAAGCCCGGGAGCAGTTCTTC. It yields the protein CASSPGEAREQFF.

This chain uses TRBV6-1 with TRBJ2-7; possibly TRBD1 for D (6 bases). CDR3 length equals 17 residues. The germline CDR1 and CDR2 sequences are MNHNS and SASEGT. The V and J ends lost 5 bases and 1 base respectively, with 21 bases between them. The CDR3: CASSRTWGPQGSYEQYF. CDR3 bases: TGTGCCAGCAGTCGTACTTGGGGGCCCCAAGGGTCCTACGAGCAGTACTTC.

This clonotype occurred a few times. This rearrangement joins TRBV5-5 to TRBJ2-2; D is unresolved. Per germline, CDR1 SGHKS and CDR2 YYEKEE (reference sequence). This CDR3 has 14 amino acids. Trimming removed 4 bases from V and 5 bases from J, with 12 bases in between. CDR3 protein: CASSPSSYTGELFF. In DNA, the CDR3 is TGTGCCAGCAGCCCGTCGAGTTATACCGGGGAGCTGTTTTTT.